Sequencing of this T cell receptor (beta chain) was carried out in a study of T cells after yellow fever vaccination. There are 13 residues in the CDR3. Germline V lookup: CDR1 SNHLY, CDR2 FYNNEI. Between the trimmed V and J ends, which lost 3 bases and 5 bases, there was a span of 10 bases. TCRdb itself ran the 5' RACE reads through MiXCR, one entry per CDR3 protein. Of a few hundred thousand distinct CDR3 sequences detected, around 13% appear once; the ten largest clones hold 3.2%. The chain employs TRBV2 and TRBJ2-5; the D is unclear. The sample was CD4+ T cells sorted from PBMCs, taken 15 days after the yellow fever booster vaccination. This TCR was sampled from a man aged 18 to 29 who received the YFV17D yellow fever vaccine. CDR3 sequence reads: CASSDPTSETQYF. The CDR3 DNA reads TGTGCCAGCAGTGATCCGACTTCGGAGACCCAGTACTTC.